This passage covers 29 T cell receptor beta chains from one sample sequenced in a study of early T cells in non-severe SARS-CoV-2 infection. TCRdb re-called the 5' RACE reads with MiXCR, one entry per CDR3 protein. The sample lists around 100,000 distinct CDR3 sequences, around a sixth seen once, with around 1.3% in the top ten. Sequencing was done on a sample of whole blood. The receptors shown here come from an adult who was a healthcare worker with PCR-confirmed SARS-CoV-2 infection or an uninfected control (not recorded which).

The CDR3 coding sequence is TGTGCCAGCAGCTTATATTCGCAGGTTAAGCACGAGCAGTACTTC. This sequence encodes CASSLYSQVKHEQYF. V is TRBV11-2 and J is TRBJ2-7; D remains ambiguous. This CDR3 has 15 residues. Per germline, CDR1 SGHAT and CDR2 FQNNGV. Trimming cost V 2 bases and J 5 bases, with 16 bases left between them.

This clonotype was recorded a few times. This chain uses TRBV18 with TRBJ2-5; D perhaps matches TRBD1 (6 bases). The germline V gene encodes CDR1 KGHSH and CDR2 LQKENI. This CDR3 comprises 13 residues. Trimming shortened V by 3 bases and J by 3 bases, and 8 bases separated the two germline ends. As DNA, the CDR3 is TGTGCCAGCTCACCCGGACAGAAAGAGACCCAGTACTTC. Translation: CASSPGQKETQYF.

This clonotype came up many times. V gene TRBV6-6 combines with J gene TRBJ1-6; D possibly corresponds to TRBD1 (6 bases). There are 16 residues in the CDR3. V lost 6 bases to trimming and J lost 6 bases, with 18 bases between them. In germline, CDR1 is MNHNY, CDR2 SVGAGI (reference sequence). The CDR3: CASSHSGGAGNSPLHF. Here the CDR3 DNA reads TGTGCCAGCAGCCACTCGGGGGGGGCCGGTAATTCACCCCTCCACTTT.

V usage is TRBV28 and J usage is TRBJ2-5; perhaps TRBD2 as D (5 bases). This CDR3 comprises 14 residues. Germline assignment: CDR1 MDHEN and CDR2 SYDVKM. Trimming removed 5 bases at V and 6 bases at J, with 16 bases between. The CDR3 coding sequence is TGTGCCAGCAGTCCGCCTGGAGGTGGGAAGACCCAGTACTTC. It encodes CASSPPGGGKTQYF.

The rearrangement links TRBV25-1 to TRBJ2-3; D is unclear. The CDR3 has 12 residues. Trimming shortened V by 7 bases and J by 6 bases, and 11 bases separated the two germline ends. From germline, CDR1 is MGHDK and CDR2 SYGVNS. CDR3: CASNLHGDTQYF. CDR3 nucleotides: TGTGCCAGCAACCTTCATGGGGATACGCAGTATTTT.

The rearrangement links TRBV14 to TRBJ2-7; possible D gene TRBD2, 5 bases. Per the germline V gene, CDR1 is SGHDN and CDR2 is FVKESK. This CDR3 is 15 amino acids long. V shed 3 bases and J shed 1 base, with 13 bases lying between them. CDR3 residues: CASSHNLGRSYEQYF. The CDR3 bases are TGTGCCAGCAGCCACAATTTGGGGAGATCCTACGAGCAGTACTTC.

This chain uses TRBV20-1 with TRBJ2-5; 11 bases line up with TRBD2. The germline gives CDR1 DFQATT, CDR2 SNEGSKA (reference sequence). V lost 5 bases to trimming and J lost 5 bases; unmatched junction nucleotides: 7. This CDR3 region has 14 residues. CDR3 region: CSAPVAGGRETQYF. The CDR3 DNA follows: TGCAGTGCTCCGGTAGCGGGAGGGAGGGAGACCCAGTACTTC.

This clonotype was recorded many times. The rearrangement joins TRBV5-1 to TRBJ2-1; TRBD2 aligns across 7 bases. CDR1 SGHRS and CDR2 YFSETQ come from the germline V gene. This CDR3 has 17 residues. V shed 3 bases and J 6 bases; nucleotides not matched to a gene: 15. The CDR3 nucleotides read TGCGCCAGCAGCTGGCTGCCCCAACCCAGGGAGGGCAATGAGCAGTTCTTC. It specifies CASSWLPQPREGNEQFF.

This clonotype was counted at least ten times. The chain combines TRBV12-3 or TRBV12-4 with TRBJ1-1; 11 bases agree with TRBD1. CDR3 length equals 15 residues. V lost 6 bases to trimming and J lost 5 bases; unmatched junction nucleotides: 8. CDR3 in DNA: TGTGCCAGCAGCCTATGGACAGGGGGCAGGACTGAAGCTTTCTTT. It yields the protein CASSLWTGGRTEAFF.

This clonotype was counted ten times or more. The CDR3 sequence: CSAPTRGEAYNEQFF. As DNA, the CDR3 is TGCAGTGCCCCGACGCGGGGAGAGGCCTACAATGAGCAGTTCTTC. The chain employs TRBV20-1 and TRBJ2-1; weak D call: TRBD2 (6 bases). The CDR3 runs 15 residues. Between the trimmed V and J ends, which lost 6 bases and 2 bases, there was a span of 17 bases. Germline assignment: CDR1 DFQATT and CDR2 SNEGSKA (reference sequence).

This clonotype has more than one count but fewer than ten. The chain couples TRBV7-2 to TRBJ1-6, with D unclear. Trimming took off 1 base at V and 1 base at J, with 11 bases between the two ends. This CDR3 has 17 amino acids. Germline CDR1 and CDR2: SGHTA and FQGNSA. The CDR3 DNA follows: TGTGCCAGCAGCTTAGGTGGACCGTATTCCTATAATTCACCCCTCCACTTT. It is translated as CASSLGGPYSYNSPLHF.

The chain couples TRBV7-6 to TRBJ1-1, with TRBD1 as a possible D gene (6 bases). The CDR3 contains 17 residues. Trimming took off 5 bases at V and 1 base at J, with 20 bases between the two ends. CDR1 and CDR2 (germline): SGHVS, FNYEAQ. The CDR3 DNA reads as TGTGCCAGCAGCCAGCCGTTAAGGGGGTCCAGGAACACTGAAGCTTTCTTT. Its translation is CASSQPLRGSRNTEAFF.

This clonotype was counted many times. The chain employs TRBV6-6 and TRBJ2-7; no reliable D call. Trimming took 5 bases from V and 2 from J, leaving 10 bases between them. From germline, CDR1 is MNHNY and CDR2 SVGAGI (reference sequence). The CDR3 covers 13 residues. The CDR3 loop reads CASSPGSTYEQYF. CDR3 DNA sequence: TGTGCCAGCAGTCCCGGGTCTACCTACGAGCAGTACTTC.

With respect to this clonotype: The junction departs from the called germline gene at one end, perhaps through a read error. The genes are TRBV11-2 and TRBJ2-7; D remains unclear. The CDR3 runs to 14 residues. Germline-derived CDR1 and CDR2 are SGHAT and FQNNGV. CDR3 in amino acids: CVSSLWSSPYEQYF. The CDR3 DNA follows: TGTGTCAGCAGCTTATGGTCCTCTCCCTACGAGCAGTACTTC.

V gene TRBV20-1 combines with J gene TRBJ2-3; D is uncertain. The CDR3 totals 10 residues. Germline lookup yields CDR1 DFQATT and CDR2 SNEGSKA (reference sequence). V was pared by 7 bases and J by 6 bases, with 8 bases between. The CDR3 protein is CSGKSDTQYF. DNA of the CDR3: TGCAGTGGGAAGTCGGATACGCAGTATTTT.

This clonotype was detected a few times. This chain joins TRBV24-1 and TRBJ2-1; 12 bases are a match to TRBD2. Germline trimming cut 4 bases from V and 7 bases from J; bases unmatched to any gene: 4. Germline V gene sequence: CDR1 KGHDR, CDR2 SFDVKD. The CDR3 is 15 amino acids. The CDR3 region is CATSEGLAGTNEQFF. The DNA for the CDR3 is TGTGCCACCAGTGAGGGACTAGCGGGTACAAATGAGCAGTTCTTC.

This clonotype was recorded at least ten times. The chain couples TRBV6-5 to TRBJ2-7; no clear D gene. This CDR3 contains 14 residues. The V end lost 2 bases, the J end lost 3 bases, and 11 bases lay between the germline ends. CDR1 is MNHEY and CDR2 is SVGAGI in the germline V gene. CDR3: CASSYREMSYEQYF. CDR3 coding DNA: TGTGCCAGCAGTTACAGGGAAATGAGCTACGAGCAGTACTTC.

The chain recombines TRBV19 with TRBJ1-4; the D is unclear. The CDR3 covers 14 residues. Trimming stripped 8 bases from V and 8 bases from J, with 18 bases between. Germline CDR1 is LNHDA and CDR2 is SQIVND (reference sequence). CDR3 sequence reads: CASRHPGGNEKLFF. The CDR3 region has the DNA TGTGCCAGTCGCCATCCCGGTGGTAACGAAAAACTGTTTTTT.

V usage is TRBV18 and J usage is TRBJ1-1; D is undetermined. The CDR3 sequence is 16 residues long. Germline CDR1 and CDR2: KGHSH and LQKENI. The ends were cut back, 1 base at V and 2 bases at J, with 14 bases in the middle. The CDR3 reads CASSPQGSNRNTEAFF. CDR3 in DNA: TGTGCCAGCTCACCACAGGGATCAAACCGAAACACTGAAGCTTTCTTT.

V is TRBV12-3 or TRBV12-4 and J is TRBJ2-3; 8 bases are shared with TRBD2. The CDR3 is 15 amino acids. In nucleotides, the CDR3 is TGTGTCTGCCATAGTCAGCGGGAGTTAGCAGATACGCAGTATTTT. It is translated as CVCHSQRELADTQYF.

This clonotype was found a few times. CDR3 nucleotide sequence: TGCAGTGCGCGAGGGCGGACAGTCTCTGGAAACACCATATATTTT. It codes for CSARGRTVSGNTIYF. This chain links TRBV20-1 with TRBJ1-3; TRBD1 is a possible D gene (6 bases). Trimming took 6 bases from V and 0 from J, leaving 15 bases between them. This CDR3 spans 15 amino acids. Germline V lookup: CDR1 DFQATT, CDR2 SNEGSKA (reference sequence).

The V and J genes are TRBV6-2 or TRBV6-3 and TRBJ1-1; unclear D gene. The germline V gene has CDR1 MNHEY and CDR2 SVGEGT. Trimming took off 8 bases at V and 2 bases at J, with 6 bases between the two ends. The CDR3 extends over 11 amino acids. The CDR3: CASVENTEAFF. The CDR3 nucleotides are TGTGCCAGCGTGGAAAACACTGAAGCTTTCTTT.

This chain uses TRBV6-2 or TRBV6-3 with TRBJ2-4, with 12 nucleotides matching TRBD2. V was clipped by 5 bases and J by 8 bases; unmatched bases: 7. Germline V CDR1 and CDR2: MNHEY, SVGEGT. CDR3 length equals 15 residues. CDR3 residues: CASSRLAGDVYIQYF. In DNA form, the CDR3 reads TGTGCCAGCAGTCGACTAGCGGGAGATGTATACATTCAGTACTTC.

This clonotype was recorded at least ten times. J is TRBJ2-3 and V is TRBV20-1; D is possibly TRBD2 (5 bases). Germline values: CDR1 DFQATT, CDR2 SNEGSKA (reference sequence). V dropped 6 bases and J dropped 0 bases, with 13 bases sitting between them. The CDR3 totals 14 residues. The CDR3 DNA reads as TGCAGTGCCCGCGAGCGGATAAGCACAGATACGCAGTATTTT. Its protein is CSARERISTDTQYF.

This clonotype occurred a few times. This chain links TRBV9 with TRBJ2-7, with TRBD2 identical over 7 bases. Germline trimming cut 4 bases from V and 0 bases from J; bases unmatched to any gene: 16. The CDR3 extends over 18 amino acids. Germline assignment: CDR1 SGDLS and CDR2 YYNGEE. The CDR3 reads CASSSHSGGGVFSYEQYF. DNA of the CDR3: TGTGCCAGCAGCTCCCACTCGGGCGGGGGAGTTTTCTCCTACGAGCAGTACTTC.

This clonotype occurred a few times. The chain is built from TRBV27 and TRBJ2-2, with 11 bases fitting TRBD1. V dropped 2 bases and J dropped 5; count of bases not matched to a gene: 4. The CDR3 totals 16 residues. Germline-derived CDR1 and CDR2 are MNHEY and SMNVEV (reference sequence). The CDR3 loop reads CASSLRDRGDTGELFF. The DNA of the CDR3 is TGTGCCAGCAGTTTAAGGGACAGGGGGGATACCGGGGAGCTGTTTTTT.

This clonotype has ten or more counts. The V call is TRBV7-9, the J call TRBJ2-1, with TRBD2 identical over 16 bases. The V segment lost 6 bases and the J segment 8 bases; nucleotides outside the gene matches: 19. The CDR3 is 20 amino acids. Germline lookup yields CDR1 SEHNR and CDR2 FQNEAQ (reference sequence). In DNA, the CDR3 is TGTGCCAGCAGACCCAAAGGGACTAGCGGGAGGGCCCGGGTAGTCTATGAGCAGTTCTTC. Translating it yields CASRPKGTSGRARVVYEQFF. Using reference TRBV7-9 and TRBJ2-1 for the parts outside the CDR3, the full variable domain is DTGVSQNPRHKITKRGQNVTFRCDPISEHNRLYWYRQTLGQGPEFLTYFQNEAQLEKSRLLSDRFSAERPKGSFSTLEIQRTEQGDSAMYLCASRPKGTSGRARVVYEQFFGPGTRLTVL.

This clonotype was picked up a small number of times. The chain uses TRBV12-3 or TRBV12-4 and TRBJ2-7, with TRBD2 as a possible D gene (5 bases). Trimming removed 1 base at V and 2 bases at J, with 9 bases between. The CDR3 is 14 amino acids. CDR3 sequence reads: CASSLEDGAYEQYF. The CDR3 nucleotides are TGTGCCAGCAGTTTAGAGGACGGGGCCTACGAGCAGTACTTC.

This clonotype was picked up many times. The rearrangement uses TRBV7-7 and TRBJ2-5, with D possibly TRBD2 on 6 matching bases. This CDR3 spans 14 amino acids. Germline V gene lookup returns CDR1 SSHAT and CDR2 FNYEAQ (reference sequence). The V end was cut by 5 bases, the J end by 2 bases, with 12 bases between. CDR3 residues: CASSIRGRQETQYF. CDR3 nucleotide sequence: TGTGCCAGCAGCATACGGGGGAGGCAAGAGACCCAGTACTTC.